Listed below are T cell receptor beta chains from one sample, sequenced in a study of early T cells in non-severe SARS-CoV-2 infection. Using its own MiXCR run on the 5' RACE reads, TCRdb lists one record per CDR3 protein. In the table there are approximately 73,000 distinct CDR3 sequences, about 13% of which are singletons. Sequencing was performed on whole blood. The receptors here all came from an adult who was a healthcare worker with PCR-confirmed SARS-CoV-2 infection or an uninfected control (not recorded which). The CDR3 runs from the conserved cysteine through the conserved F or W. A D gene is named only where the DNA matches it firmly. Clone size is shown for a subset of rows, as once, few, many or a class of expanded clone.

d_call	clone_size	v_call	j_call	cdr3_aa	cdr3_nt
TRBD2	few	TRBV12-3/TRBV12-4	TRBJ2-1	CASSFGLAGGIGEQFF	TGTGCCAGCAGTTTCGGGCTAGCGGGAGGGATCGGGGAGCAGTTCTTC
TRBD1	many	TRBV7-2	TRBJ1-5	CASSPHTGVGQPQHF	TGTGCCAGCAGCCCCCACACAGGGGTTGGTCAGCCCCAGCATTTT
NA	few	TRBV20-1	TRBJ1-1	CSAREIDRTTEAFF	TGCAGTGCTAGAGAAATAGACAGAACCACTGAAGCTTTCTTT
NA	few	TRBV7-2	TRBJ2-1	CASTEKYNEQFF	TGTGCCAGCACCGAGAAGTACAATGAGCAGTTCTTC
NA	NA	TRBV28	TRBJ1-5	CASIRGGAKHQPQHF	TGTGCCAGCATACGAGGGGGGGCCAAACATCAGCCCCAGCATTTT
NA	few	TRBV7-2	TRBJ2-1	CASSLARGPPYFF	TGTGCCAGCAGCTTAGCGCGAGGCCCGCCGTACTTCTTC
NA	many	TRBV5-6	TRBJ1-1	CASIRRGGTEAFF	TGTGCCAGCATCCGCAGGGGAGGGACTGAAGCTTTCTTT
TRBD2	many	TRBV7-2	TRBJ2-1	CASSFSGALDYNEQFF	TGTGCCAGCAGCTTTAGCGGGGCCCTGGACTACAATGAGCAGTTCTTC
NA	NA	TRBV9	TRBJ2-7	CASSVGGENYEQYF	TGTGCCAGCAGCGTAGGAGGGGAAAACTACGAGCAGTACTTC
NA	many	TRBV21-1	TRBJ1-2	CASSHVPDRNYGYTF	TGTGCCAGCAGCCACGTACCGGACAGGAACTATGGCTACACCTTC
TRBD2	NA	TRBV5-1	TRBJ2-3	CASSLNVGGVDTQYF	TGCGCCAGCAGCTTGAACGTGGGAGGGGTAGATACGCAGTATTTT
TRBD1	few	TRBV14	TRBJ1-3	CASSPGTGGNTIYF	TGTGCCAGCAGCCCCGGGACAGGGGGAAACACCATATATTTT
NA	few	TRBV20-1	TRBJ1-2	CSAPPAATGALYGYTF	TGCAGTGCTCCTCCCGCCGCGACAGGAGCTCTCTATGGCTACACCTTC
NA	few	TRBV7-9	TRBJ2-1	CASSLGAGPFNEQFF	TGTGCCAGCAGCTTAGGAGCAGGGCCTTTCAATGAGCAGTTCTTC
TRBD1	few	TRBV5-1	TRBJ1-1	CASSLRTGGLWGTEAFF	TGCGCCAGCAGCCTCCGGACAGGGGGCTTGTGGGGCACTGAAGCTTTCTTT
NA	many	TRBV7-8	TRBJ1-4	CASSPRGGQGAEKLFF	TGTGCCAGCAGCCCGAGGGGCGGGCAGGGTGCGGAAAAACTGTTTTTT
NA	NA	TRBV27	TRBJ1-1	CASSEGVGAEAFF	TGTGCCAGCAGTGAGGGGGTCGGGGCTGAAGCTTTCTTT
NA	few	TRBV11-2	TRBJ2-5	CASSPHYEYQETQYF	TGTGCCAGCAGCCCCCATTATGAGTACCAAGAGACCCAGTACTTC
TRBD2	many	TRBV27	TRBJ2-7	CASSPGLAEVYEQYF	TGTGCCAGCAGTCCCGGACTAGCGGAGGTCTACGAGCAGTACTTC
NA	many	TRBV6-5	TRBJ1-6	CASSYSGPNSPLHF	TGTGCCAGCAGTTACTCGGGTCCCAATTCACCCCTCCACTTT
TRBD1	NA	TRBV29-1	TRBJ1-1	CSVEGPGGTEAFF	TGCAGCGTTGAAGGGCCAGGGGGCACTGAAGCTTTCTTT
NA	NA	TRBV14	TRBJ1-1	CASSQDWGLDTEAFF	TGTGCCAGCAGCCAAGATTGGGGGCTGGACACTGAAGCTTTCTTT
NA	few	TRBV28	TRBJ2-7	CASSLLGLNPYEQYF	TGTGCCAGCAGTTTACTGGGATTAAATCCTTACGAGCAGTACTTC
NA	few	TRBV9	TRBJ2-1	CASSVAPVAYNEQFF	TGTGCCAGCAGCGTAGCGCCAGTTGCCTACAATGAGCAGTTCTTC
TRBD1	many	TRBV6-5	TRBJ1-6	CASSQTDRDSQDSPLHF	TGTGCCAGCAGTCAAACCGACCGGGACAGTCAAGATTCACCCCTCCACTTT
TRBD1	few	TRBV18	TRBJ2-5	CASSPRTGSQETQYF	TGTGCCAGCTCACCACGGACAGGGTCACAAGAGACCCAGTACTTC
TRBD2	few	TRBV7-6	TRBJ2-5	CASSPTSGRYQETQYF	TGTGCCAGCAGCCCTACTAGCGGGAGATACCAAGAGACCCAGTACTTC
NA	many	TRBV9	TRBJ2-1	CASSVGGAYNEQFF	TGTGCCAGCAGCGTAGGCGGGGCCTACAATGAGCAGTTCTTC
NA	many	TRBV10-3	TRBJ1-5	CAISVTNQPQHF	TGTGCCATCAGTGTGACCAATCAGCCCCAGCATTTT
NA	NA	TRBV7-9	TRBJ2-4	CASSLVADIQYF	TGTGCCAGCAGCTTAGTGGCAGACATTCAGTACTTC
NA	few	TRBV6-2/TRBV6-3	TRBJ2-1	CASSNDGGSYNEQFF	TGTGCCAGCAGTAATGACGGGGGCTCCTACAATGAGCAGTTCTTC